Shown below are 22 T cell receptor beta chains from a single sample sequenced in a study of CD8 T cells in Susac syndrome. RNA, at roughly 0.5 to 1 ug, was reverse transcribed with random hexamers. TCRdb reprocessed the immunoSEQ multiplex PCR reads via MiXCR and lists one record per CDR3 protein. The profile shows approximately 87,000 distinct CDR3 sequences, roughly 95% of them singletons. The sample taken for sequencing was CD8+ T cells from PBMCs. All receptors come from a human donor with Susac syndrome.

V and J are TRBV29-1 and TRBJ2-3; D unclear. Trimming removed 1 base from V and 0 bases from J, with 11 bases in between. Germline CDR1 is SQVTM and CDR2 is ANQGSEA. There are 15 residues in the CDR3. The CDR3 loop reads CSVEVDGASTDTQYF. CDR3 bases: TGCAGCGTTGAAGTCGACGGTGCTAGCACAGATACGCAGTATTTT.

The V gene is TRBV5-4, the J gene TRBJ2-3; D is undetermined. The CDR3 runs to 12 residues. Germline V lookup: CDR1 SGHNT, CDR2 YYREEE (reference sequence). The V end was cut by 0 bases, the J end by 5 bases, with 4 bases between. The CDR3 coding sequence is TGTGCCAGCAGCTTGGTTGGAGATACGCAGTATTTT. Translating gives CASSLVGDTQYF.

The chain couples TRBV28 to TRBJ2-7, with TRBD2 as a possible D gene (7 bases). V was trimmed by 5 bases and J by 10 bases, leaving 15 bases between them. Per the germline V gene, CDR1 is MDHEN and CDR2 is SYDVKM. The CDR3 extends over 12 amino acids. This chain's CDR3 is CASSGWGGRQYF. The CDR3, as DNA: TGTGCCAGCAGTGGCTGGGGGGGCAGACAGTACTTC.

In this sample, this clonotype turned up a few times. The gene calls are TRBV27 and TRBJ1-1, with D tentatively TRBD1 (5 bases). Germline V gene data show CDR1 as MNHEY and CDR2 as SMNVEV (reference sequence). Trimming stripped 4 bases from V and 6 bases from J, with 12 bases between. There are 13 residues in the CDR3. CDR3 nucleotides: TGTGCCAGCAGTTGGCTGGGACGGCCTGAAGCTTTCTTT. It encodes CASSWLGRPEAFF.

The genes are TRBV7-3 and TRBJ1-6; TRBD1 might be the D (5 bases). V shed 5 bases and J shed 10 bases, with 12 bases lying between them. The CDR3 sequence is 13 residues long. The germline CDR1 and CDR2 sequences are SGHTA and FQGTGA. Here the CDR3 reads CASSPSQGSPLHF. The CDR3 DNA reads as TGTGCCAGCAGCCCGTCGCAGGGCTCACCCCTCCACTTT.

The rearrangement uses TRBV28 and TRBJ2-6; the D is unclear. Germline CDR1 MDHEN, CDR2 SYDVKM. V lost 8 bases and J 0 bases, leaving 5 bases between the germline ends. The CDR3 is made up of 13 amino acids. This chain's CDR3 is CASYGSGANVLTF. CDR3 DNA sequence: TGTGCCAGCTACGGCTCTGGGGCCAACGTCCTGACTTTC.

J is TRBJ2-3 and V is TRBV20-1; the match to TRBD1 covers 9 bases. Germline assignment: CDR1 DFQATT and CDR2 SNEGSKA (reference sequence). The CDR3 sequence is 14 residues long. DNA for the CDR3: TGCAGCACAGGGGGCACCTTTGGCACAGATACGCAGTATTTT. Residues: CSTGGTFGTDTQYF.

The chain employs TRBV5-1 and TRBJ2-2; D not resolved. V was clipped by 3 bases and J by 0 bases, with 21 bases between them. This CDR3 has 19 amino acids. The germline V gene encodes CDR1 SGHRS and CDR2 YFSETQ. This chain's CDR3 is CASSSLGRTLRPNTGELFF. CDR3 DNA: TGCGCCAGCAGCTCCCTCGGACGAACCCTAAGACCGAACACCGGGGAGCTGTTTTTT.

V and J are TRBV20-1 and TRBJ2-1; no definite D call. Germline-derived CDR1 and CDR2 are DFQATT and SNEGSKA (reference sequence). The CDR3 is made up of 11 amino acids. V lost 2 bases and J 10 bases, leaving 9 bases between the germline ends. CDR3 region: CSARLVTEQFF. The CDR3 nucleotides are TGCAGTGCTAGATTGGTGACGGAGCAGTTCTTC.

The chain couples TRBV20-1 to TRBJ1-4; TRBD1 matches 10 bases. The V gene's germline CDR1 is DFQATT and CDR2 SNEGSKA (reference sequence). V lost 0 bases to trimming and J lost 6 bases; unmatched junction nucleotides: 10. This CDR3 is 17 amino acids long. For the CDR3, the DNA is TGCAGTGCTAGAGATCAAAGATACGGGACAGGGGATGAAAAACTGTTTTTT. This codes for CSARDQRYGTGDEKLFF.

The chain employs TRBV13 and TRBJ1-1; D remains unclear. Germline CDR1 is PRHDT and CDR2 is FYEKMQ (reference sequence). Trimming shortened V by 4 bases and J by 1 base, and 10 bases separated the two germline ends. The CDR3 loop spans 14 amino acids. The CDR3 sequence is CASSSTESNTEAFF. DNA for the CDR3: TGTGCCAGCAGCTCCACAGAGTCGAACACTGAAGCTTTCTTT.

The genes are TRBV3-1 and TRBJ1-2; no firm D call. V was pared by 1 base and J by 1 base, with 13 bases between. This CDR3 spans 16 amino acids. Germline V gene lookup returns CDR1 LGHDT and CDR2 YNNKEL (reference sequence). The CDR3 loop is CASSQVSERFNYGYTF. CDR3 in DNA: TGTGCCAGCAGCCAAGTGTCTGAAAGATTTAACTATGGCTACACCTTC.

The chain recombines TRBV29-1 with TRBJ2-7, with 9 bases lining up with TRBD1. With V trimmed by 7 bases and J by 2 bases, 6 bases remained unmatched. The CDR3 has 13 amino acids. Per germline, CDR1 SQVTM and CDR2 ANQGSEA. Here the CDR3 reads CSARTGDPYEQYF. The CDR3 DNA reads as TGCAGCGCGCGGACAGGGGACCCCTACGAGCAGTACTTC.

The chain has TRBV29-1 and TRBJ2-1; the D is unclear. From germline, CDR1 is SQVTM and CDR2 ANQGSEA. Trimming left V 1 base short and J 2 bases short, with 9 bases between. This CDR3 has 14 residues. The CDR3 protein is CSVEAPTAYNEQFF. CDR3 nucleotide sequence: TGCAGCGTTGAAGCCCCAACAGCCTACAATGAGCAGTTCTTC.

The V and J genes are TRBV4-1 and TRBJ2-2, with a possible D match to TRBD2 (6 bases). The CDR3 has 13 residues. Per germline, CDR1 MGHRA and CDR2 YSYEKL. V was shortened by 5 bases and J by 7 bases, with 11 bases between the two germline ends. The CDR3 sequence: CASSSLGGGELFF. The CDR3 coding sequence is TGCGCCAGCAGCTCCCTCGGGGGCGGGGAGCTGTTTTTT.

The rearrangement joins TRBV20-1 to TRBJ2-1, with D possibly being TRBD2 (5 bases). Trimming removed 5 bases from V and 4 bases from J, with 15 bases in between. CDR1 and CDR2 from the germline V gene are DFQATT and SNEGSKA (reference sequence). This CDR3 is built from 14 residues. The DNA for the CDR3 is TGCAGTGCTGCCCCCTCTAGCTTATACAATGAGCAGTTCTTC. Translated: CSAAPSSLYNEQFF.

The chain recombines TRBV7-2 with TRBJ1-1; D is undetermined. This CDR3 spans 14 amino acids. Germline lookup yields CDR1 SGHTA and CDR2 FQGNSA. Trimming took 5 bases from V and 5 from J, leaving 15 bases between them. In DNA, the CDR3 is TGTGCCAGCAGCGTAAATCCCGGGGTTACTGAAGCTTTCTTT. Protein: CASSVNPGVTEAFF. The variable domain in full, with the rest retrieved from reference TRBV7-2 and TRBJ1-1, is GAGVSQSPSNKVTEKGKDVELRCDPISGHTALYWYRQSLGQGLEFLIYFQGNSAPDKSGLPSDRFSAERTGGSVSTLTIQRTQQEDSAVYLCASSVNPGVTEAFFGQGTRLTVV.

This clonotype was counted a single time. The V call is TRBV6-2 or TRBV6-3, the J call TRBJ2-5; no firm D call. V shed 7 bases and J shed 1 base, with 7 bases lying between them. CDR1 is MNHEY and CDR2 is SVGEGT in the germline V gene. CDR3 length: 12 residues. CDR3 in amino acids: CASKTFQETQYF. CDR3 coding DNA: TGTGCCAGCAAGACCTTCCAAGAGACCCAGTACTTC.

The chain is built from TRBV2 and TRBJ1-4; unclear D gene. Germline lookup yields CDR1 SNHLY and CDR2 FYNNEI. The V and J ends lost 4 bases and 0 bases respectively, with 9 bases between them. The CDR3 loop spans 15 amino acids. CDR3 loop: CASSGAAATNEKLFF. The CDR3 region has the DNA TGTGCCAGCAGTGGCGCGGCAGCAACTAATGAAAAACTGTTTTTT.

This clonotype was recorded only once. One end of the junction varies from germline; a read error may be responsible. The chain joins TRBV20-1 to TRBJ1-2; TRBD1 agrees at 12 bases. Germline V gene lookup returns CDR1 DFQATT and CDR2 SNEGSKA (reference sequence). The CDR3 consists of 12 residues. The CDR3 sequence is CSARVGTGGFTF. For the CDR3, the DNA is TGCAGTGCTAGAGTTGGGACAGGGGGCTTCACCTTC.

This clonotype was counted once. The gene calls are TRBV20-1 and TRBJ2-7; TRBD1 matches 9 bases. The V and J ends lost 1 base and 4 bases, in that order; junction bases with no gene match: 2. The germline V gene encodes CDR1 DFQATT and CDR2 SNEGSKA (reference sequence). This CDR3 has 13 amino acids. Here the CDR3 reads CSARGTGEYEQYV. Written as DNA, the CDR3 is TGCAGTGCTAGAGGGACAGGGGAGTACGAGCAGTACGTC.

The CDR3 region is CASSEALGTGTIYEQYF. DNA of the CDR3: TGTGCCAGCAGTGAAGCGCTTGGGACGGGTACGATTTACGAGCAGTACTTC. The chain recombines TRBV2 with TRBJ2-7; D assignment may be TRBD1 or TRBD2 (5 bases each). The CDR3 contains 17 residues. The V and J ends lost 0 bases and 4 bases respectively, with 19 bases between them. CDR1 is SNHLY, CDR2 FYNNEI, per germline. The entire variable domain, with the rest obtained from reference TRBV2 and TRBJ2-7, is as follows: EPEVTQTPSHQVTQMGQEVILRCVPISNHLYFYWYRQILGQKVEFLVSFYNNEISEKSEIFDDQFSVERPDGSNFTLKIRSTKLEDSAMYFCASSEALGTGTIYEQYFGPGTRLTVT.